This T cell receptor beta chain emerged from a study of blood T cell repertoires in COVID-19. Study as a whole: Both acute and convalescent COVID-19 samples were obtained from the United States, Italy and Spain. The analysed material was cDNA or gDNA that came from T cells, B-cell-depleted T cells, or PBMCs.

V lost 2 bases and J 10 bases, leaving 11 bases between the germline ends. Germline assignment: CDR1 SGDLS and CDR2 YYNGEE. The CDR3 length is 12 residues. Authors' data handling: Amplification of reference gene primers provided the estimated nucleated cell counts. The method was immunoSEQ multiplex PCR; TCRdb's version includes in-frame clones alone and lacks a portion of them. The V and J calls and clone size are taken from that table; D and trimming were inferred from the DNA. The data contain more than 55,000 clones, around 90% of them singletons. This chain connects TRBV9 to TRBJ2-3; weak D call: TRBD2 (7 bases). What was sequenced was peripheral blood. This sequence originates from a man older than 75 with acute or convalescent COVID-19. CDR3 in amino acids: CASSVGGPPQYF. CDR3 in DNA: TGTGCCAGCAGCGTCGGGGGGCCTCCGCAGTATTTT.